In its sample, the clone carrying this T cell receptor beta chain was seen a few times. Antigen: not known. The sample is drawn from a study of cytomegalovirus exposure and HLA in healthy donors. Findings and limits, study-wide: The study labeled 164 TCR beta chains cytomegalovirus-associated. For cytomegalovirus status, the classifier reportedly gave diagnoses with high specificity and sensitivity.

Primers for the PCR totalled 60 Vbeta and 13 Jbeta. The assay was immunoSEQ multiplex PCR, and TCRdb's table has in-frame clones only and misses some. Of over 100,000 clones listed, approximately 80% are singletons. Trimming cost V 0 bases and J 8 bases; bases outside gene matches: 6. CDR3 length equals 15 residues. Germline loops: CDR1 LGHNA, CDR2 YSLEER. Source material: PBMCs. The V gene is TRBV4-3, the J gene TRBJ2-3, with 9 positions matching TRBD2. The clonotype comes from a woman between 25 and 40 years old in good health and CMV-seronegative. The CDR3 region has the DNA TGCGCCAGCAGCCAAGATGGAGGGACTAGCCTTACGCAGTATTTT. It codes for CASSQDGGTSLTQYF.